This T cell receptor (beta chain) comes out of a study of T cells expressing NK-cell markers. Study-level information: The authors derived TCR beta repertoires from sorted CD3+CD56+NKG2C+, CD3+CD56+NKG2C- and CD3+CD56-NKG2C+ T cells. Seven of the eight sequenced donors were classified as HCMV-seropositive, and one was classified as seronegative. The study's findings and limits: These clonotypes, the leaders elsewhere, also led the CD3+CD56-NKG2C+ fraction in four donors. A range of about 1.0-7.0% of CD8+ T cells consisted of dominant NKG2C+ clonotypes in 5 to 7 donors.

Notes on this clonotype: Its antigen is still unknown.

Germline V gene data show CDR1 as LNHNV and CDR2 as YYDKDF (reference sequence). The CDR3 sequence is 13 residues long. Reanalyzing the 5' RACE reads, TCRdb keeps one entry per CDR3 protein, without DNA. The sample table sets out about 390,000 distinct CDR3 sequences. This sequence originates from a woman in her forties or fifties in good health. The rearrangement uses TRBV15 and TRBJ2-7. Sequencing was performed on blood T cells: a sorted CD56 or NKG2C T cell subset, CD4+ or CD8+ T cells, or bulk PBMC T cells (not recorded which). The CDR3 protein is CATSRLQASEQYF.